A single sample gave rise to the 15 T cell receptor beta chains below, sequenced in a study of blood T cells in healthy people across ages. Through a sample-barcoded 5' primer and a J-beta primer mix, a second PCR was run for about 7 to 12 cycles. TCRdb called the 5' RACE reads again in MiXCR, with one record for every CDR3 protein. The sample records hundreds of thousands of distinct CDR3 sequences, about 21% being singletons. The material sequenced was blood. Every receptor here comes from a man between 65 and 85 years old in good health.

The CDR3 protein is CSGAGEYEQYF. The CDR3 DNA reads TGCAGTGGCGCGGGAGAGTACGAGCAGTACTTC. V gene TRBV20-1 combines with J gene TRBJ2-7; 7 bases agree with TRBD2. CDR1 is DFQATT and CDR2 is SNEGSKA in the germline V gene (reference sequence). Trimming removed 7 bases from V and 4 bases from J; junction bases left unmatched: 4. CDR3 length: 11 residues.

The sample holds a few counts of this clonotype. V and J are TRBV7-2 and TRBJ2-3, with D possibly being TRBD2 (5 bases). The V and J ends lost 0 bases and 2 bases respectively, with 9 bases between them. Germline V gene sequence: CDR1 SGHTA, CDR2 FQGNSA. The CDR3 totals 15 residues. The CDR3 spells CASSLAGAHTDTQYF. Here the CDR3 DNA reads TGTGCCAGCAGCTTAGCGGGAGCGCACACAGATACGCAGTATTTT.

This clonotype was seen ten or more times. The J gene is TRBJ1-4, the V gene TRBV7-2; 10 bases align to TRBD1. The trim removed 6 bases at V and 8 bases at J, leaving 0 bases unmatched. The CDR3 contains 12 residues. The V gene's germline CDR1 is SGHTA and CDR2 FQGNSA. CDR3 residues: CASRDRGEKLFF. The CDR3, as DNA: TGTGCCAGCAGGGACAGGGGGGAAAAACTGTTTTTT.

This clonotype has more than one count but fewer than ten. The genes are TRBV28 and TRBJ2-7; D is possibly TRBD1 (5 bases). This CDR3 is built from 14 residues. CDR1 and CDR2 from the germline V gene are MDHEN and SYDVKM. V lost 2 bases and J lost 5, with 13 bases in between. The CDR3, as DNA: TGTGCCAGCAGTTTAGGGGCAGGATCCCACGAGCAGTACTTC. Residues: CASSLGAGSHEQYF.

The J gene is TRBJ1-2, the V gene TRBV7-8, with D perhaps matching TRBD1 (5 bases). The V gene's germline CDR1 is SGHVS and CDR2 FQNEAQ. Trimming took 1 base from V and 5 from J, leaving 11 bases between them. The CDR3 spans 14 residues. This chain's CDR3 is CASSLVDGGYGYTF. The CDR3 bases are TGTGCCAGCAGCTTAGTGGATGGGGGGTATGGCTACACCTTC.

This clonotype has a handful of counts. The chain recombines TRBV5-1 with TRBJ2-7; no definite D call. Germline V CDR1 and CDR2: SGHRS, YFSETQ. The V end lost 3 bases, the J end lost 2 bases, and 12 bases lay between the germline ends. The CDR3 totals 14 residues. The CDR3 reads CASSSEAGAYEQYF. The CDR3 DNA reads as TGCGCCAGCAGCTCGGAAGCAGGAGCCTACGAGCAGTACTTC.

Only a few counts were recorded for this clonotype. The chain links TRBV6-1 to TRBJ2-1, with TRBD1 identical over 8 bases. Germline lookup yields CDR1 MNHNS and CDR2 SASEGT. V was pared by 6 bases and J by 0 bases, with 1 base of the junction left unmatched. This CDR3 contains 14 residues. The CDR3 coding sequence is TGTGCCAGCAGGACAGGGGACTCCTACAATGAGCAGTTCTTC. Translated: CASRTGDSYNEQFF.

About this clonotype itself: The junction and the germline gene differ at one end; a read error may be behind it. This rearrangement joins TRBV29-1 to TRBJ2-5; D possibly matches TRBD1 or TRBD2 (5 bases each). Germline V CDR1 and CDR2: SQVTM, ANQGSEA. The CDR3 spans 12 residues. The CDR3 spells CSVPGDQQTQYF. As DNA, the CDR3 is TGCAGCGTTCCCGGGGACCAACAGACCCAGTACTTC.

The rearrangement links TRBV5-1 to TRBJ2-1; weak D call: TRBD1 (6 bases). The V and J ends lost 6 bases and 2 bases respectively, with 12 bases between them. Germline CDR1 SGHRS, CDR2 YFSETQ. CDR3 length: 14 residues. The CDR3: CASKDSTTYNEQFF. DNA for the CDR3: TGCGCCAGCAAGGACAGTACCACCTACAATGAGCAGTTCTTC.

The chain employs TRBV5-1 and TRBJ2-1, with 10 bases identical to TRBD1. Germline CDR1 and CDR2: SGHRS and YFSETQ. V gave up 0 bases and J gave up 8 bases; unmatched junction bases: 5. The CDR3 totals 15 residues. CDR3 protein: CASSLARQGADEQFF. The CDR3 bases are TGCGCCAGCAGCTTGGCCAGACAGGGGGCCGATGAGCAGTTCTTC.

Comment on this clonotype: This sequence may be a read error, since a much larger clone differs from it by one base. CDR3 sequence: CASSQAERGWTEAFF. In nucleotides, the CDR3 is TGCGCCAGCAGCCAAGCAGAAAGGGGGTGGACTGAAGCTTTCTTT. V usage is TRBV4-1 and J usage is TRBJ1-1; D perhaps matches TRBD1 (6 bases). The CDR3 contains 15 residues. Trimming left V 1 base short and J 5 bases short, with 14 bases between. CDR1 is MGHRA, CDR2 YSYEKL, per germline.

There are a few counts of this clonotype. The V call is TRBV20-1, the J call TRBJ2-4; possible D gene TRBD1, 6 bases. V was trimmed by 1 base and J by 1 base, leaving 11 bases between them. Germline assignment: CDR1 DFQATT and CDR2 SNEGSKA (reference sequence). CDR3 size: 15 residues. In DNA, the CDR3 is TGCAGTGCTAGAGCCCCTACAGGGGCCAAAAACATTCAGTACTTC. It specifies CSARAPTGAKNIQYF.

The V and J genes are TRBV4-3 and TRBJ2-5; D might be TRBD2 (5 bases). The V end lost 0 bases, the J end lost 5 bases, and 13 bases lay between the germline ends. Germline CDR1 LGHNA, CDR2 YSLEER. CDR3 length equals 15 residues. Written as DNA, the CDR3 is TGCGCCAGCAGCCAAGATCTTATGGGCGGGGAGACCCAGTACTTC. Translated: CASSQDLMGGETQYF.

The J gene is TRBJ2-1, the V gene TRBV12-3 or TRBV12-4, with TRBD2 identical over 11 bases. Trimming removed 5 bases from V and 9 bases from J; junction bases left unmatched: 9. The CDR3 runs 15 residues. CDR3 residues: CASSKTSGMGSEQFF. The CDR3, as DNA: TGTGCCAGCAGTAAGACTAGCGGGATGGGCAGTGAGCAGTTCTTC.

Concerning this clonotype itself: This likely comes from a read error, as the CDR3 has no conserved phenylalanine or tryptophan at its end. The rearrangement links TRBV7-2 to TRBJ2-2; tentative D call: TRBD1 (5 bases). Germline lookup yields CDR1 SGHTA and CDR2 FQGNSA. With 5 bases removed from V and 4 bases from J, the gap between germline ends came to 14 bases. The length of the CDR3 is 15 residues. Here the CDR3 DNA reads TGTGCCAGCAGCCCTTCAGGGTTTGGCACCGGGGAGCTGTTTTCT. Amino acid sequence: CASSPSGFGTGELFS.